This T cell receptor beta chain was sequenced during a study of cytomegalovirus exposure and HLA in healthy donors. The PCR contained 60 Vbeta and 13 Jbeta primers. The method was immunoSEQ multiplex PCR; TCRdb's version includes in-frame clones alone and lacks a portion of them. The profile shows about 87,000 clones, approximately 79% of them singletons. Remarks on this clone: The antigen is not known.

The CDR3 consists of 17 residues. V was clipped by 0 bases and J by 0 bases, with 12 bases between them. Looked up from germline, CDR1 is SGHRS and CDR2 is YFSETQ. Regarding the study as a whole: Highly shared sequence variants in one cluster were likely a sequencing artifact. Previously analyzed data showed that most TCR beta V segments were productive at a frequency of about 90% or about 30%. An apparent linkage of common viral pathogens to several of the most significant clusters emerged in a later analysis. When analyzed later, a missense DCLRE1C variant was found to be linked to TCR beta V- and J-gene trimming.

The chain is built from TRBV5-1 and TRBJ2-2; D might be TRBD2 (6 bases). The sample taken for sequencing was PBMCs. The sequence was obtained from a woman in her forties in good health and CMV-seronegative. This chain's CDR3 is CASSLGGADANTGELFF. In DNA form, the CDR3 reads TGCGCCAGCAGCTTGGGCGGGGCCGACGCGAACACCGGGGAGCTGTTTTTT.